This T cell receptor (beta chain) was documented in a study of CD8+ T cells in alopecia areata. The CDR3 is made up of 12 amino acids. Germline loops: CDR1 MGHRA, CDR2 YSYEKL. V was trimmed by 0 bases and J by 9 bases, leaving 9 bases between them. Investigators isolated RNA and reverse transcribed it into cDNA to act as the sequencing template. TCRdb's table, derived via immunoSEQ multiplex PCR, lists solely in-frame clones and lacks some. The profile shows 130,000 to 150,000 clones, around 62% of them singletons. The sequencing sample was made of CD8+ T cells sorted from blood. The sequence came from a human donor in good health. This chain connects TRBV4-1 to TRBJ2-7; D call uncertain. The DNA of the CDR3 is TGCGCCAGCAGCCAAGATCTAAACGCGCAGTACTTC. Protein sequence: CASSQDLNAQYF.